The 27 T cell receptor beta chains listed next were all sequenced from one sample in a study of response to subunit inactivated influenza vaccine. In TCRdb, the RT-PCR reads were re-called with MiXCR into one record per CDR3 protein. This sample has about 580,000 distinct CDR3 sequences, with about 15% found just once. The sequences come from PBMCs from blood, collected roughly 12 days after vaccination. Every receptor here comes from a man aged 50 or older who received an inactivated influenza vaccine.

This clonotype was recorded a few times. This sequence joins TRBV18 and TRBJ2-3, with D possibly being TRBD1 (6 bases). The CDR3 is made up of 16 amino acids. The germline V gene has CDR1 KGHSH and CDR2 LQKENI. Trimming shortened V by 0 bases and J by 1 base, and 11 bases separated the two germline ends. CDR3 in DNA: TGTGCCAGCTCACCACCGATCGCAGGGGGCACAGATACGCAGTATTTT. It yields the protein CASSPPIAGGTDTQYF.

CDR3: CSAPRTDRSNTEAFF. In nucleotides, the CDR3 is TGCAGTGCTCCTCGGACGGACAGATCGAACACTGAAGCTTTCTTT. The chain employs TRBV20-1 and TRBJ1-1; possible D gene TRBD1, 6 bases. Germline lookup yields CDR1 DFQATT and CDR2 SNEGSKA (reference sequence). The V gene lost 5 bases and the J gene lost 1 base, with 17 bases spanning the gap. There are 15 residues in the CDR3.

The chain uses TRBV29-1 and TRBJ1-4; D gene uncertain. V was shortened by 5 bases and J by 0 bases, with 7 bases between the two germline ends. The CDR3 has 13 amino acids. Germline-derived CDR1 and CDR2 are SQVTM and ANQGSEA. The CDR3 bases are TGCAGCGTTCGGTCCCCAACTAATGAAAAACTGTTTTTT. Residues: CSVRSPTNEKLFF.

This clonotype was seen a handful of times. The rearrangement uses TRBV10-2 and TRBJ2-5; D is uncertain. The V gene lost 7 bases and the J gene lost 5 bases, with 8 bases spanning the gap. CDR1 is WSHSY, CDR2 SAAADI, per germline. CDR3 length: 11 amino acids. This CDR3 is CASMKTETQYF. The CDR3, as DNA: TGCGCCAGCATGAAGACGGAGACCCAGTACTTC.

This clonotype was observed at least ten times. The rearrangement uses TRBV12-3 or TRBV12-4 and TRBJ1-6, with D uncertain. Trimming took 6 bases from V and 14 from J, leaving 11 bases between them. The CDR3 has 11 amino acids. The CDR3 is CASSSPGTLHF. CDR3 DNA sequence: TGTGCCAGCAGCTCCCCCGGGACCCTCCACTTT.

V is TRBV10-2 and J is TRBJ2-7; D gene uncertain. This CDR3 spans 12 amino acids. V lost 0 bases and J 4 bases, leaving 4 bases between the germline ends. CDR1 is WSHSY and CDR2 is SAAADI in the germline V gene. As DNA, the CDR3 is TGCGCCAGCAGTGAGTCCGGTTACGAGCAGTACTTC. It specifies CASSESGYEQYF.

This clonotype was observed a handful of times. Here the CDR3 DNA reads TGTGCCAGCAGTTTTTTTGGGGCCATGAACACTGAAGCTTTCTTT. Residues: CASSFFGAMNTEAFF. V is TRBV12-3 or TRBV12-4 and J is TRBJ1-1, with TRBD1 as a possible D gene (5 bases). This CDR3 has 15 residues. Deletions cut 3 bases from V and 0 bases from J, with 11 bases between.

This clonotype showed up just a few times. The chain links TRBV6-2 or TRBV6-3 to TRBJ2-1; 11 nucleotides align to TRBD2. This CDR3 is 20 amino acids long. Germline-derived CDR1 and CDR2 are MNHEY and SVGEGT. The V and J ends lost 5 bases and 3 bases, in that order; junction bases with no gene match: 18. Written as DNA, the CDR3 is TGTGCCAGCAGTACCTTAGTGACTTCTAGCGGGAGGTTCTACTACAATGAGCAGTTCTTC. Translating it yields CASSTLVTSSGRFYYNEQFF.

This clonotype occurred a few times. The chain links TRBV10-3 to TRBJ2-7; D possibly uses TRBD1 or TRBD2 (5 bases each). Trimming took off 3 bases at V and 4 bases at J, with 19 bases between the two ends. Germline CDR1 is ENHRY and CDR2 is SYGVKD. This CDR3 has 16 amino acids. CDR3 region: CAISEGRNRGNYEQYF. In DNA, the CDR3 is TGTGCCATCAGTGAAGGTCGCAATCGGGGCAATTACGAGCAGTACTTC.

The chain combines TRBV12-3 or TRBV12-4 with TRBJ2-3; D possibly corresponds to TRBD2 (6 bases). Trimming removed 5 bases from V and 1 base from J, with 16 bases in between. The CDR3 length is 16 residues. The CDR3 DNA sequence: TGTGCCAGCAGTCCCCCTTTGGAGCGGGGCACAGATACGCAGTATTTT. Its protein is CASSPPLERGTDTQYF.

The V call is TRBV10-3, the J call TRBJ2-3; TRBD2 agrees at 7 bases. CDR3 size: 13 residues. The V gene's germline CDR1 is ENHRY and CDR2 SYGVKD. With V trimmed by 9 bases and J by 0 bases, 3 bases remained unmatched. The CDR3 loop is CAISAGSTDTQYF. In DNA, the CDR3 is TGTGCCATTTCAGCGGGAAGCACAGATACGCAGTATTTT.

This clonotype was found a few times. CDR3 in amino acids: CATSDPGTIYNEQFF. DNA for the CDR3: TGTGCCACCAGTGATCCAGGGACTATTTACAATGAGCAGTTCTTC. This chain links TRBV24-1 with TRBJ2-1; 7 bases line up with TRBD2. Germline CDR1 and CDR2: KGHDR and SFDVKD. CDR3 size: 15 residues. The V gene end was trimmed by 3 bases and the J gene end by 4 bases; junction bases not matched to a gene: 5.

V usage is TRBV10-3 and J usage is TRBJ2-2, with 9 positions matching TRBD1. The CDR3 sequence is 16 residues long. Trimming cost V 5 bases and J 3 bases; bases outside gene matches: 7. Per germline, CDR1 ENHRY and CDR2 SYGVKD. CDR3 protein: CAISSHRGLDTGELFF. In DNA, the CDR3 is TGTGCCATCAGTTCCCACAGGGGGCTTGACACCGGGGAGCTGTTTTTT.

This clonotype was picked up a small number of times. The V gene is TRBV12-3 or TRBV12-4, the J gene TRBJ2-7; D might be TRBD2 (7 bases). This CDR3 spans 15 amino acids. Trimming pared 3 bases from V and 5 bases from J, leaving 17 bases between. The CDR3 bases are TGTGCCAGCAGTTTCCGTGGCGGGGGCGTGGACGAGCAGTACTTC. Protein sequence: CASSFRGGGVDEQYF.

In its sample, this clonotype was seen a few times. The rearrangement links TRBV5-1 to TRBJ2-5; D is unclear. The CDR3 has 12 amino acids. The V gene lost 7 bases and the J gene lost 3 bases, with 10 bases spanning the gap. Germline V gene data show CDR1 as SGHRS and CDR2 as YFSETQ. The CDR3 sequence: CASGLGKETQYF. For the CDR3, the DNA is TGCGCCAGCGGCCTCGGTAAAGAGACCCAGTACTTC.

This clonotype showed up many times. The rearrangement links TRBV4-3 to TRBJ2-3, with D possibly called TRBD1 or TRBD2 (6 bases each). The CDR3 loop spans 17 amino acids. Germline V gives CDR1 LGHNA, CDR2 YSLEER. Trimming cost V 2 bases and J 3 bases, with 18 bases left between them. The CDR3 region has the DNA TGCGCCAGCAGCCAAAATTCGGCGGGACAAAAAACAGATACGCAGTATTTT. Translating gives CASSQNSAGQKTDTQYF.

This clonotype was picked up a small number of times. The chain recombines TRBV5-1 with TRBJ2-7, with D unresolved. V shed 1 base and J shed 1 base, with 6 bases lying between them. The V gene's germline CDR1 is SGHRS and CDR2 YFSETQ. The CDR3 has 13 amino acids. In nucleotides, the CDR3 is TGCGCCAGCAGCTTGCCAGAGTCCTACGAGCAGTACTTC. Translation: CASSLPESYEQYF.

V gene TRBV14 combines with J gene TRBJ1-1; D is uncertain. Trimming took off 3 bases at V and 0 bases at J, with 2 bases between the two ends. This CDR3 comprises 12 residues. Germline V gene sequence: CDR1 SGHDN, CDR2 FVKESK. This CDR3 is CASSHLNTEAFF. The CDR3 DNA reads TGTGCCAGCAGCCATCTGAACACTGAAGCTTTCTTT. Combining the CDR3 with reference TRBV14 and TRBJ1-1 gives the whole variable domain EAGVTQFPSHSVIEKGQTVTLRCDPISGHDNLYWYRRVMGKEIKFLLHFVKESKQDESGMPNNRFLAERTGGTYSTLKVQPAELEDSGVYFCASSHLNTEAFFGQGTRLTVV.

The CDR3 region has the DNA TGTGCCAGCAGCTTAGTCCCTGGCAGCTACGCGGATGAGCAGTTCTTC. Protein: CASSLVPGSYADEQFF. V and J are TRBV7-2 and TRBJ2-1, with D unresolved. Germline V CDR1 and CDR2: SGHTA, FQGNSA. CDR3 size: 16 residues. Trimming cost V 1 base and J 8 bases, with 18 bases left between them. The whole variable domain, remainder taken from reference TRBV7-2 and TRBJ2-1, is GAGVSQSPSNKVTEKGKDVELRCDPISGHTALYWYRQSLGQGLEFLIYFQGNSAPDKSGLPSDRFSAERTGGSVSTLTIQRTQQEDSAVYLCASSLVPGSYADEQFFGPGTRLTVL.

This clonotype was found a few times. J is TRBJ1-2 and V is TRBV24-1; 7 bases line up with TRBD1. Germline loops: CDR1 KGHDR, CDR2 SFDVKD. The junction had 3 bases not matched to a gene; V was cut back by 1 base and J by 8 bases. CDR3 length equals 13 residues. CDR3 nucleotides: TGTGCCACCAGTGATTTCACAGGGGTAGGCTACACCTTC. Protein: CATSDFTGVGYTF.

The chain carries TRBV20-1 and TRBJ2-7, with TRBD2 as a possible D gene (6 bases). Germline V gene data show CDR1 as DFQATT and CDR2 as SNEGSKA (reference sequence). This CDR3 contains 14 residues. Trimming left V 0 bases short and J 5 bases short, with 14 bases between. CDR3 loop: CSAREVGSANEQYF. CDR3 DNA sequence: TGCAGTGCTAGAGAGGTCGGGAGCGCTAACGAGCAGTACTTC.

This clonotype came up a few times. The J gene is TRBJ2-1, the V gene TRBV7-2, with a possible D match to TRBD2 (6 bases). Trimming cost V 6 bases and J 0 bases, with 9 bases left between them. The CDR3 consists of 14 residues. Germline V gene sequence: CDR1 SGHTA, CDR2 FQGNSA. CDR3 nucleotide sequence: TGTGCCAGCAGTAATAGCGGCTCCTACAATGAGCAGTTCTTC. The encoded protein is CASSNSGSYNEQFF.

V usage is TRBV15 and J usage is TRBJ2-3; perhaps TRBD2 as D (5 bases). Germline values: CDR1 LNHNV, CDR2 YYDKDF (reference sequence). Trimming pared 4 bases from V and 2 bases from J, leaving 13 bases between. The CDR3 length is 15 residues. The CDR3 region is CATSTRPEATDTQYF. CDR3 sequence (DNA): TGTGCCACCAGCACCCGTCCGGAGGCCACAGATACGCAGTATTTT.

This clonotype was picked up a small number of times. The J gene is TRBJ2-7, the V gene TRBV4-1; D gene unclear. Germline-derived CDR1 and CDR2 are MGHRA and YSYEKL. CDR3 length equals 16 residues. The V gene lost 4 bases and the J gene lost 3 bases, with 19 bases spanning the gap. CDR3 bases: TGCGCCAGCAGCCGAGTCCCTTTCCAGGACGGCTACGAGCAGTACTTC. It encodes CASSRVPFQDGYEQYF.

This chain joins TRBV12-3 or TRBV12-4 and TRBJ2-2; 7 bases are shared with TRBD1. The length of the CDR3 is 12 residues. V shed 7 bases and J 7 bases; nucleotides not matched to a gene: 3. CDR3 loop: CASKQGLGELFF. The CDR3 DNA is TGTGCCAGCAAACAGGGGCTCGGGGAGCTGTTTTTT.

This clonotype was observed a handful of times. This chain links TRBV7-2 with TRBJ1-2; unclear D gene. CDR3 length: 13 residues. Germline V gene data show CDR1 as SGHTA and CDR2 as FQGNSA. V shed 5 bases and J shed 8 bases, with 15 bases lying between them. CDR3 nucleotide sequence: TGTGCCAGCAGCGGAGACGGCCTAGGAGGCTACACCTTC. It translates to CASSGDGLGGYTF.

The chain is built from TRBV7-2 and TRBJ1-5; D is undetermined. CDR3 size: 16 residues. Trimming pared 3 bases from V and 1 base from J, leaving 13 bases between. Germline V gives CDR1 SGHTA, CDR2 FQGNSA. The CDR3 sequence is CASSFDFLGSNQPQHF. Written as DNA, the CDR3 is TGTGCCAGCAGCTTTGACTTCTTAGGGAGCAATCAGCCCCAGCATTTT.